Following are 10 T cell receptor beta chains from one sample sequenced in a study of T-cell memory formation after mild COVID-19. TCRdb reanalysed the 5' RACE reads using MiXCR and keeps one entry per CDR3 protein. In the table there are approximately 300,000 distinct CDR3 sequences, about 15% of which are singletons. Material for sequencing was PBMCs or a T cell subset sorted from them (not recorded which). Receptors were obtained from a man between 18 and 29 years old who had mild COVID-19 (a few samples of this study predate the infection). Cell type and time point are not known.

A few counts support this clonotype. The chain has TRBV4-2 and TRBJ2-3; either TRBD1 or TRBD2 may fit D (5 bases each). V shed 0 bases and J shed 2 bases, with 12 bases lying between them. The CDR3 has 16 amino acids. CDR1 and CDR2 from the germline V gene are LGHNA and YNFKEQ. CDR3: CASSQEGTLFTDTQYF. The CDR3, as DNA: TGTGCCAGCAGCCAAGAGGGGACCCTCTTCACAGATACGCAGTATTTT.

This sequence joins TRBV24-1 and TRBJ2-1; 15 bases are shared with TRBD2. The CDR3 loop spans 20 amino acids. Germline CDR1 and CDR2: KGHDR and SFDVKD. After removal of 2 bases from V and 9 bases from J, the junction contained 16 bases not matched to a gene. The CDR3 nucleotides are TGTGCCACCAGTGATTCATACCCCCGGACTAGCGGGGGGGGTATGGTTGAGCAGTTCTTC. This codes for CATSDSYPRTSGGGMVEQFF.

In this sample, this clonotype turned up many times. The gene calls are TRBV5-1 and TRBJ2-3; 8 nucleotides match TRBD2. V lost 4 bases to trimming and J lost 4 bases; unmatched junction nucleotides: 11. This CDR3 has 16 amino acids. Germline lookup yields CDR1 SGHRS and CDR2 YFSETQ. CDR3 bases: TGCGCCAGCAGCCAGCTGCGGGCGGGGGGTTCAGATACGCAGTATTTT. It codes for CASSQLRAGGSDTQYF.

This clonotype was observed many times. The chain links TRBV5-1 to TRBJ2-2; unclear D gene. The germline V and J ends were trimmed by 2 bases and 6 bases, with 8 bases remaining between them. The CDR3 extends over 13 amino acids. Germline V gene sequence: CDR1 SGHRS, CDR2 YFSETQ. The chain's CDR3 is CASSFQDPGELFF. Here the CDR3 DNA reads TGCGCCAGCAGCTTCCAGGACCCCGGGGAGCTGTTTTTT.

This clonotype has only a few counts. The chain combines TRBV20-1 with TRBJ2-7, with D possibly TRBD2 on 6 matching bases. V was shortened by 6 bases and J by 0 bases, with 15 bases between the two germline ends. The CDR3 runs 14 residues. Germline-derived CDR1 and CDR2 are DFQATT and SNEGSKA (reference sequence). The CDR3 is CSAASPGVSYEQYV. CDR3 nucleotides: TGCAGTGCCGCTTCCCCGGGGGTCTCCTACGAGCAGTACGTC.

This chain uses TRBV12-5 with TRBJ2-3; no reliable D call. Germline lookup yields CDR1 LGHNT and CDR2 FRNRAP. The CDR3 is 14 amino acids. V lost 5 bases and J 4 bases, leaving 13 bases between the germline ends. CDR3 sequence: CASGHDPASDTQYF. DNA for the CDR3: TGTGCTAGTGGTCACGATCCAGCCTCAGATACGCAGTATTTT.

At least ten counts were recorded for this clonotype. The chain has TRBV7-9 and TRBJ1-1, with D perhaps matching TRBD1 (5 bases). The V end was cut by 8 bases, the J end by 2 bases, with 15 bases between. The CDR3 consists of 14 residues. The germline V gene encodes CDR1 SEHNR and CDR2 FQNEAQ (reference sequence). The CDR3 spells CASGWGFVNTEAFF. CDR3 sequence (DNA): TGTGCCAGCGGTTGGGGGTTCGTCAACACTGAAGCTTTCTTT.

This clonotype was observed a handful of times. The rearrangement joins TRBV9 to TRBJ2-5, with D possibly being TRBD2 (6 bases). Germline V gives CDR1 SGDLS, CDR2 YYNGEE. The CDR3 has 14 amino acids. Trimming stripped 4 bases from V and 4 bases from J, with 14 bases between. The CDR3 DNA sequence: TGTGCCAGCAGCCCCAGCGTCGGGAGAGAGACCCAGTACTTC. Its translation: CASSPSVGRETQYF.

The rearrangement joins TRBV4-3 to TRBJ2-7; D might be TRBD2 (6 bases). The length of the CDR3 is 13 residues. CDR1 is LGHNA, CDR2 YSLEER, per germline. With 3 bases removed from V and 8 bases from J, the gap between germline ends came to 14 bases. CDR3 nucleotide sequence: TGCGCCAGCAGCCAGGAGGGGAGGAACAAGCAGTACTTC. Protein product: CASSQEGRNKQYF.

Only a few counts were recorded for this clonotype. The chain carries TRBV7-2 and TRBJ1-3, with D hard to call. The CDR3 contains 15 residues. V was shortened by 1 base and J by 4 bases, with 11 bases between the two germline ends. The germline V gene has CDR1 SGHTA and CDR2 FQGNSA. This CDR3 reads CASSLEPGPGNTIYF. As DNA, the CDR3 is TGTGCCAGCAGCTTAGAACCGGGCCCGGGAAACACCATATATTTT. The full variable domain, in which reference TRBV7-2 and TRBJ1-3 provide the parts outside the CDR3, is GAGVSQSPSNKVTEKGKDVELRCDPISGHTALYWYRQSLGQGLEFLIYFQGNSAPDKSGLPSDRFSAERTGGSVSTLTIQRTQQEDSAVYLCASSLEPGPGNTIYFGEGSWLTVV.